The 32 T cell receptor beta chains reported below all come from one sample, sequenced in a study of shared clonotypes between healthy human individuals. Naive CD8 cells, CD45RO-negative and positively selected for CCR7, excluded terminally differentiated effector memory CD45RA+ cells. Assay: immunoSEQ multiplex PCR; the TCRdb copy retains only in-frame clones and omits some. Of approximately 810,000 clones listed, 90% to 95% were seen once; the top ten hold under 30%. Sequenced: naive CD8+ T cells sorted from blood. These receptors came from a man aged 30-40 years in good health.

The rearrangement joins TRBV2 to TRBJ1-1; weak D call: TRBD1 (5 bases). V was clipped by 8 bases and J by 1 base, with 11 bases between them. CDR1 and CDR2 from the germline V gene are SNHLY and FYNNEI. This CDR3 comprises 13 residues. CDR3 amino acids: CASQGRPNTEAFF. Written as DNA, the CDR3 is TGTGCCAGCCAGGGACGGCCGAACACTGAAGCTTTCTTT.

This chain connects TRBV6-5 to TRBJ2-2; D is uncertain. Germline CDR1 and CDR2: MNHEY and SVGAGI. V dropped 9 bases and J dropped 7 bases, with 9 bases sitting between them. This CDR3 contains 11 residues. This CDR3 reads CASQIHGELFF. In DNA, the CDR3 is TGTGCCAGTCAGATTCACGGGGAGCTGTTTTTT.

J is TRBJ2-2 and V is TRBV7-9; unclear D gene. Germline CDR1 and CDR2: SEHNR and FQNEAQ (reference sequence). The CDR3 is made up of 15 amino acids. The V end was cut by 1 base, the J end by 6 bases, with 12 bases between. The CDR3 is CASSLVSNLAGELFF. In nucleotides, the CDR3 is TGTGCCAGCAGCTTAGTCTCCAACTTGGCCGGGGAGCTGTTTTTT.

This clone was picked up one time. The J gene is TRBJ2-3, the V gene TRBV6-5; TRBD2 might be the D (5 bases). V was clipped by 6 bases and J by 5 bases, with 15 bases between them. The CDR3 loop spans 14 amino acids. CDR1 and CDR2 (germline): MNHEY, SVGAGI. CDR3: CASSSGMGRDTQYF. The CDR3 DNA follows: TGTGCCAGCAGCTCAGGCATGGGGAGAGATACGCAGTATTTT.

The chain couples TRBV25-1 to TRBJ2-2, with D perhaps TRBD1 or TRBD2 (5 bases each). CDR3 length: 16 residues. With 6 bases removed from V and 1 base from J, the gap between germline ends came to 15 bases. From germline, CDR1 is MGHDK and CDR2 SYGVNS. DNA for the CDR3: TGTGCCAGCAGCGAAGTTTGGGGGTGGAACACCGGGGAGCTGTTTTTT. It yields the protein CASSEVWGWNTGELFF.

The chain couples TRBV19 to TRBJ1-1; unclear D gene. The germline CDR1 and CDR2 sequences are LNHDA and SQIVND (reference sequence). Trimming removed 8 bases from V and 6 bases from J, with 16 bases in between. The CDR3 runs 13 residues. The CDR3 nucleotides are TGTGCCAGTGCTAAGGGCTATCCTCCTGAAGCTTTCTTT. It codes for CASAKGYPPEAFF.

V is TRBV7-3 and J is TRBJ1-1; a weak D match, TRBD1 (6 bases). The CDR3 spans 16 residues. V was shortened by 0 bases and J by 0 bases, with 11 bases between the two germline ends. CDR1 and CDR2 (germline): SGHTA, FQGTGA. The CDR3, as DNA: TGTGCCAGCAGCTTAACAGGGGGAGGAATGAACACTGAAGCTTTCTTT. Its protein is CASSLTGGGMNTEAFF.

The rearrangement uses TRBV10-3 and TRBJ2-1; TRBD2 matches 8 bases. J gave up 0 bases and V 10 bases, and 11 bases lay outside the gene matches. The CDR3 is made up of 16 amino acids. Per the germline V gene, CDR1 is ENHRY and CDR2 is SYGVKD. The CDR3, as DNA: TGTGCCACCATCCAGGAGGCGGGAGGCTCCTACAATGAGCAGTTCTTC. Translated, it gives CATIQEAGGSYNEQFF.

The gene calls are TRBV7-7 and TRBJ2-5, with 7 bases lining up with TRBD1. Germline V gene data show CDR1 as SSHAT and CDR2 as FNYEAQ (reference sequence). V was pared by 4 bases and J by 1 base, with 6 bases of the junction left unmatched. The CDR3 runs 15 residues. The CDR3 protein is CASSSRTGPQETQYF. The CDR3 DNA reads as TGTGCCAGCAGCTCACGGACAGGACCCCAAGAGACCCAGTACTTC.

V is TRBV15 and J is TRBJ1-4, with no clear D. V lost 5 bases and J lost 7, with 17 bases in between. The V gene's germline CDR1 is LNHNV and CDR2 YYDKDF (reference sequence). This CDR3 region has 15 residues. Here the CDR3 reads CATSEHSLKGEKLFF. The CDR3 nucleotides read TGTGCCACCAGCGAACACAGCCTTAAGGGTGAAAAACTGTTTTTT.

This chain uses TRBV11-3 with TRBJ2-2, with TRBD1 identical over 8 bases. Germline-derived CDR1 and CDR2 are SGHNT and YENEEA. Losses at the gene ends were 1 base for V and 7 bases for J; bases not matched to a gene: 8. The CDR3 has 16 amino acids. CDR3 bases: TGTGCCAGCAGCTTAGTGACCCACAGGGGGAGCGGGGAGCTGTTTTTT. It encodes CASSLVTHRGSGELFF. The full variable domain, rest sourced from reference TRBV11-3 and TRBJ2-2, is EAGVVQSPRYKIIEKKQPVAFWCNPISGHNTLYWYLQNLGQGPELLIRYENEEAVDDSQLPKDRFSAERLKGVDSTLKIQPAELGDSAVYLCASSLVTHRGSGELFFGEGSRLTVL.

The V gene is TRBV4-3, the J gene TRBJ1-2; the D gene is possibly TRBD1 (5 bases). Trimming took 0 bases from V and 6 from J, leaving 14 bases between them. CDR3 length: 15 amino acids. Germline CDR1 reads LGHNA; CDR2 reads YSLEER. In DNA form, the CDR3 reads TGCGCCAGCAGCCAAGATGGCAGGGTTAAAGATGGCTACACCTTC. This codes for CASSQDGRVKDGYTF.

The chain has TRBV7-6 and TRBJ2-1; D possibly corresponds to TRBD1 (6 bases). This CDR3 has 17 amino acids. Germline V gives CDR1 SGHVS, CDR2 FNYEAQ. With 7 bases removed from V and 2 bases from J, the gap between germline ends came to 21 bases. For the CDR3, the DNA is TGTGCCAGCACCACACTTGGGGGCCTCCTAGCCTACAATGAGCAGTTCTTC. Protein sequence: CASTTLGGLLAYNEQFF.

This chain connects TRBV7-2 to TRBJ2-5; D is unresolved. In germline, CDR1 is SGHTA, CDR2 FQGNSA. The length of the CDR3 is 12 residues. Trimming stripped 5 bases from V and 5 bases from J, with 9 bases between. The CDR3 coding sequence is TGTGCCAGCAGCCATCCAGGCGAGACCCAGTACTTC. The encoded protein is CASSHPGETQYF.

The CDR3 DNA is TGTGCCAGCAGTTCGACAGGGGGCGGCCATCAGCCCCAGCATTTT. Translation gives CASSSTGGGHQPQHF. The rearrangement uses TRBV6-5 and TRBJ1-5; 10 bases are shared with TRBD1. J lost 5 bases, V lost 4 bases, and 5 bases had no gene match. Germline CDR1 reads MNHEY; CDR2 reads SVGAGI. The CDR3 sequence is 15 residues long.

The chain combines TRBV28 with TRBJ2-2; 12 nucleotides agree with TRBD2. The CDR3 has 21 residues. Germline trimming cut 0 bases from V and 1 base from J; bases unmatched to any gene: 12. Looked up from germline, CDR1 is MDHEN and CDR2 is SYDVKM. The CDR3 here is CASSLWSEGGLAGMNTGELFF. The CDR3 coding sequence is TGTGCCAGCAGTTTATGGTCCGAGGGGGGACTAGCGGGTATGAACACCGGGGAGCTGTTTTTT.

The V gene is TRBV30, the J gene TRBJ2-1; possibly TRBD1 for D (6 bases). This CDR3 contains 15 residues. The V end lost 2 bases, the J end lost 2 bases, and 13 bases lay between the germline ends. Looked up from germline, CDR1 is GTSNPN and CDR2 is SVGIG (reference sequence). The CDR3: CAWSFQNRAYNEQFF. DNA for the CDR3: TGTGCCTGGAGTTTCCAAAACAGGGCCTACAATGAGCAGTTCTTC. The variable domain in full, with the rest retrieved from reference TRBV30 and TRBJ2-1, is SQTIHQWPATLVQPVGSPLSLECTVEGTSNPNLYWYRQAAGRGLQLLFYSVGIGQISSEVPQNLSASRPQDRQFILSSKKLLLSDSGFYLCAWSFQNRAYNEQFFGPGTRLTVL.

This rearrangement joins TRBV29-1 to TRBJ2-4; no clear D gene. V was cut by 0 bases and J by 5 bases, with 11 bases left in between. The CDR3 length is 14 residues. The germline CDR1 and CDR2 sequences are SQVTM and ANQGSEA. In nucleotides, the CDR3 is TGCAGCGTTGAAGATCTGTGGGCGGAAAACATTCAGTACTTC. It codes for CSVEDLWAENIQYF.

The chain has TRBV28 and TRBJ2-7, with D unresolved. The CDR3 runs 15 residues. Germline CDR1 is MDHEN and CDR2 is SYDVKM. The V end was cut by 11 bases, the J end by 4 bases, with 24 bases between. The CDR3 DNA is TGTGCCCAATGCACCAAGTCATTCTTCAATTACGAGCAGTACTTC. Its translation: CAQCTKSFFNYEQYF.

This rearrangement joins TRBV27 to TRBJ2-1; TRBD2 matches at 9 bases. Germline assignment: CDR1 MNHEY and CDR2 SMNVEV (reference sequence). The J segment lost 5 bases and the V segment lost 5 bases, leaving 7 bases of the junction unmatched. The CDR3 is made up of 15 amino acids. CDR3 nucleotides: TGTGCCAGCAGTCCGGGACTAGCAACCCACAATGAGCAGTTCTTC. Protein sequence: CASSPGLATHNEQFF.

This chain joins TRBV29-1 and TRBJ2-7; maybe TRBD2 (7 bases). Germline V CDR1 and CDR2: SQVTM, ANQGSEA. The V end was cut by 6 bases, the J end by 0 bases, with 12 bases between. This CDR3 region has 13 residues. The DNA of the CDR3 is TGCAGCGTCAGGGGAGGGAGCTCCTACGAGCAGTACTTC. Its translation: CSVRGGSSYEQYF.

The genes are TRBV13 and TRBJ2-7, with D possibly being TRBD2 (6 bases). The CDR3 contains 14 residues. Germline V CDR1 and CDR2: PRHDT, FYEKMQ (reference sequence). The ends were cut back, 4 bases at V and 3 bases at J, with 13 bases in the middle. This CDR3 is CASSWMTRSYEQYF. CDR3 coding DNA: TGTGCCAGCAGCTGGATGACTAGAAGCTACGAGCAGTACTTC.

V and J are TRBV9 and TRBJ2-3; 8 nucleotides align to TRBD2. J lost 0 bases, V lost 4 bases, and 13 bases had no gene match. The germline V gene encodes CDR1 SGDLS and CDR2 YYNGEE. CDR3 size: 18 residues. The CDR3 is CASSLGGAGRPSTDTQYF. The CDR3 DNA reads as TGTGCCAGCAGCCTCGGGGGGGCGGGTCGGCCTAGCACAGATACGCAGTATTTT.

The V call is TRBV6-1, the J call TRBJ2-7; 9 bases line up with TRBD1. The germline CDR1 and CDR2 sequences are MNHNS and SASEGT. The ends lost 5 bases at V and 3 bases at J; junction bases unmatched: 5. The CDR3 has 14 residues. CDR3 sequence (DNA): TGTGCCAGCAGTTGGACAGGGGTAGACTACGAGCAGTACTTC. It codes for CASSWTGVDYEQYF.

The CDR3 DNA is TGTGCCAGCAGCTTAGGGGGACAGGGGTACTACGAGCAGTACTTC. It encodes CASSLGGQGYYEQYF. V and J are TRBV13 and TRBJ2-7; 10 bases match TRBD1. The junction had 2 bases not matched to a gene; V was cut back by 0 bases and J by 3 bases. Germline CDR1 and CDR2: PRHDT and FYEKMQ (reference sequence). The CDR3 has 15 amino acids.

This clone appeared many times. Other DNA sequences in this specimen translate into the identical CDR3. The gene calls are TRBV6-6 and TRBJ2-7; D call uncertain. Germline loops: CDR1 MNHNY, CDR2 SVGAGI (reference sequence). The CDR3 has 13 amino acids. Trimming removed 2 bases at V and 6 bases at J, with 11 bases between. CDR3 coding DNA: TGTGCCAGCAGTTACCTAGGGAATGGCGAGCAGTACTTC. It yields the protein CASSYLGNGEQYF.

This chain links TRBV27 with TRBJ2-1; D unclear. V lost 2 bases and J 4 bases, leaving 6 bases between the germline ends. Germline V gives CDR1 MNHEY, CDR2 SMNVEV (reference sequence). The CDR3 has 13 amino acids. The CDR3 nucleotides read TGTGCCAGCAGTTTAGTGTTTTACAATGAGCAGTTCTTC. Translated, it gives CASSLVFYNEQFF.

V gene TRBV4-3 combines with J gene TRBJ1-1; perhaps TRBD1 as D (5 bases). The V gene lost 1 base and the J gene lost 7 bases, with 16 bases spanning the gap. Germline V gene sequence: CDR1 LGHNA, CDR2 YSLEER. The CDR3 has 15 amino acids. The CDR3 region is CASSQGPERGDEAFF. CDR3 coding DNA: TGCGCCAGCAGCCAAGGCCCAGAGCGAGGGGATGAAGCTTTCTTT.

About this clone: Distinct nucleotide sequences in the sample also encode this CDR3. This chain links TRBV9 with TRBJ2-3; 7 nucleotides match TRBD2. Trimming cost V 0 bases and J 2 bases; bases outside gene matches: 3. CDR1 and CDR2 from the germline V gene are SGDLS and YYNGEE. CDR3 length equals 15 residues. CDR3 loop: CASSVGGRATDTQYF. As DNA, the CDR3 is TGTGCCAGCAGCGTAGGGGGGAGGGCCACAGATACGCAGTATTTT.

This chain joins TRBV21-1 and TRBJ2-7; the table's D call TRBD1 went unverified against the DNA. TRBV21-1 represents a pseudogene. This CDR3 has 17 residues. This CDR3 reads CASSTTPIQGASYEQYF. As DNA, the CDR3 is TGTGCCAGCAGCACGACACCAATACAGGGCGCGTCCTACGAGCAGTACTTC.

The chain has TRBV2 and TRBJ2-5; TRBD1 might be the D (6 bases). This CDR3 is 14 amino acids long. Between the trimmed V and J ends, which lost 5 bases and 2 bases, there was a span of 12 bases. Germline CDR1 reads SNHLY; CDR2 reads FYNNEI. CDR3 residues: CASSPGTTQETQYF. CDR3 sequence (DNA): TGTGCCAGCAGTCCCGGGACAACTCAAGAGACCCAGTACTTC.

The V call is TRBV9, the J call TRBJ2-6, with a tentative D call TRBD2 (6 bases). V lost 2 bases to trimming and J lost 6 bases, with 27 bases between them. The V gene's germline CDR1 is SGDLS and CDR2 YYNGEE. The CDR3 sequence is 20 residues long. CDR3 sequence reads: CASSVDKGASGPAKANVLTF. The CDR3 DNA sequence: TGTGCCAGCAGCGTCGACAAGGGAGCGAGCGGGCCGGCTAAGGCCAACGTCCTGACTTTC.